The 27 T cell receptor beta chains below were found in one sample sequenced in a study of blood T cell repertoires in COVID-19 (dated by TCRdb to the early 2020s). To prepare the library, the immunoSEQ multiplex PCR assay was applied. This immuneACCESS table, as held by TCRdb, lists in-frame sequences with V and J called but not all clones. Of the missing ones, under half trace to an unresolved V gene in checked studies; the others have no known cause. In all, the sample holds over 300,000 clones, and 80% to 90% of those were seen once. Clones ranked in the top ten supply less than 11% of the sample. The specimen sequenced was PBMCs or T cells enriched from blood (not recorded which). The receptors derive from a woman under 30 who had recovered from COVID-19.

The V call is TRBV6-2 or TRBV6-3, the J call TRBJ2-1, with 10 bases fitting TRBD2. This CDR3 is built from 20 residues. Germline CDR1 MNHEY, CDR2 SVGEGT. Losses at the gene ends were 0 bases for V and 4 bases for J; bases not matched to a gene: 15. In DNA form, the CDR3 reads TGTGCCAGCAGTTACTCGATTATGGCTAGCGGGAGTTTAGGATACAATGAGCAGTTCTTC. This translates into CASSYSIMASGSLGYNEQFF.

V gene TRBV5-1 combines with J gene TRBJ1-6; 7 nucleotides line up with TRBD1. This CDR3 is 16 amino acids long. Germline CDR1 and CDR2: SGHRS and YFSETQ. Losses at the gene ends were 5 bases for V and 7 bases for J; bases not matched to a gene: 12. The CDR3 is CASRLETGSENSPLHF. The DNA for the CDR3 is TGCGCCAGCAGACTCGAGACAGGGTCAGAAAATTCACCCCTCCACTTT.

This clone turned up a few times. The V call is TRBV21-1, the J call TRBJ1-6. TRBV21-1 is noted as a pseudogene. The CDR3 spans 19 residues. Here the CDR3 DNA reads TGTGCCAGCAGCCCCCTGTACGCGGGAAACAGCTCCTATAATTCACCCCTCCACTTT. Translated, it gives CASSPLYAGNSSYNSPLHF.

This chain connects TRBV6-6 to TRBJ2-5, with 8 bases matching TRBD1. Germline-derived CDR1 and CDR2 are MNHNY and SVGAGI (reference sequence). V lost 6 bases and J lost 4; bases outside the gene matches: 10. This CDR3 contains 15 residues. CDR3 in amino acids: CASSPQDRVGETQYF. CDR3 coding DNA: TGTGCCAGCAGCCCTCAGGACAGGGTGGGAGAGACCCAGTACTTC.

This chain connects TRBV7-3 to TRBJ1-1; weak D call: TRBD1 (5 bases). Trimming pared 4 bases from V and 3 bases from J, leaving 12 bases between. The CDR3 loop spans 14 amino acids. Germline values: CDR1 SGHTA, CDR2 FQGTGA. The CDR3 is CASSSGGGDTEAFF. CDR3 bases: TGTGCCAGCAGCTCCGGGGGAGGGGACACTGAAGCTTTCTTT.

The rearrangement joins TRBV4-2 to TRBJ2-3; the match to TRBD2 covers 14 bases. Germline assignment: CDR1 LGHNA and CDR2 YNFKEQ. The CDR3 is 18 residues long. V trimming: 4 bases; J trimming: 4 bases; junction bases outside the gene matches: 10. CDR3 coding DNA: TGTGCCAGCAGCCCGGGACTAGCGGGGGTCTCGGGGGCAGATACGCAGTATTTT. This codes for CASSPGLAGVSGADTQYF.

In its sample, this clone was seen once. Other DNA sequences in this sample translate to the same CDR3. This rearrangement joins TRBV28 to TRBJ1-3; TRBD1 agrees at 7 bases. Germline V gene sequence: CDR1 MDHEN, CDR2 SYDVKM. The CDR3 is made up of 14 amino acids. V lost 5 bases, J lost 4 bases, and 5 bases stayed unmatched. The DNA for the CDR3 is TGTGCCAGCAGTCCGACAGGGTCAGGAAACACCATATATTTT. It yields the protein CASSPTGSGNTIYF.

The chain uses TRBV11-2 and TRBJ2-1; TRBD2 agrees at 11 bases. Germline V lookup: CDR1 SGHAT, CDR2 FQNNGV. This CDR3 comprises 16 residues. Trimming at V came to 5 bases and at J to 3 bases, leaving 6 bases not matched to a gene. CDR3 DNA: TGTGCCAGCAGCCTAATGCTAGCGGGAGGCTACAATGAGCAGTTCTTC. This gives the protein CASSLMLAGGYNEQFF.

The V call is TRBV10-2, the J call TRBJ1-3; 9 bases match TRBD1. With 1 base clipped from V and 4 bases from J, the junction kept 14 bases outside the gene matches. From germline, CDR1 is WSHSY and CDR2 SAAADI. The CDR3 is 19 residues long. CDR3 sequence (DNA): TGCGCCAGCAGTGAGTGGGGACAGGGTATTTTAGGCTTCGGAAACACCATATATTTT. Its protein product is CASSEWGQGILGFGNTIYF.

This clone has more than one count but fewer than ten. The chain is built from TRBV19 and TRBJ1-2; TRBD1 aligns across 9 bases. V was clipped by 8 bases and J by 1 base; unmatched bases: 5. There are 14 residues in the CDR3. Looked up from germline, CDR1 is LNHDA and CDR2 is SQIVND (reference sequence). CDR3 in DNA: TGTGCCAGTGCGGGACAGGGTGATAACTATGGCTACACCTTC. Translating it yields CASAGQGDNYGYTF. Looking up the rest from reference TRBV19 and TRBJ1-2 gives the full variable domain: DGGITQSPKYLFRKEGQNVTLSCEQNLNHDAMYWYRQDPGQGLRLIYYSQIVNDFQKGDIAEGYSVSREKKESFPLTVTSAQKNPTAFYLCASAGQGDNYGYTFGSGTRLTVV.

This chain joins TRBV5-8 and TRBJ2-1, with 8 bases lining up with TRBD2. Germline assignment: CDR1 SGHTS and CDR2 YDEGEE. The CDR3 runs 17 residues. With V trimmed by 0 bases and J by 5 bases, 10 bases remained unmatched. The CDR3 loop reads CASSLAIFPAGDNEQFF. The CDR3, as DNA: TGTGCCAGCAGCTTGGCGATTTTTCCAGCGGGGGACAATGAGCAGTTCTTC.

Written as DNA, the CDR3 is TGTGCCAGCTCACCACAGGGACAGGGGTACAATGAGCAGTTCTTC. This translates into CASSPQGQGYNEQFF. This chain links TRBV18 with TRBJ2-1; TRBD1 matches at 10 bases. Germline values: CDR1 KGHSH, CDR2 LQKENI. CDR3 size: 15 residues. Trimming took 1 base from V and 4 from J; bases not matched to a gene: 1.

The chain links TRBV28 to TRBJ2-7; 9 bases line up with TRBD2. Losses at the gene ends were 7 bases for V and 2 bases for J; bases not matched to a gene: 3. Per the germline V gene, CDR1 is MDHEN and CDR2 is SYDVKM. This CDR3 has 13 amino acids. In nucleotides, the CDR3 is TGTGCCAGCAAGCGGGAGGCGGCCTACGAGCAGTACTTC. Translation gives CASKREAAYEQYF.

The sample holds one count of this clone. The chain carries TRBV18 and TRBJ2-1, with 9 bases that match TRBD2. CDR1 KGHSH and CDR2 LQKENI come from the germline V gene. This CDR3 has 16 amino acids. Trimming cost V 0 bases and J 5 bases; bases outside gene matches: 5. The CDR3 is CASSPPAGGVNNEQFF. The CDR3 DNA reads TGTGCCAGCTCACCACCTGCGGGAGGGGTAAACAATGAGCAGTTCTTC.

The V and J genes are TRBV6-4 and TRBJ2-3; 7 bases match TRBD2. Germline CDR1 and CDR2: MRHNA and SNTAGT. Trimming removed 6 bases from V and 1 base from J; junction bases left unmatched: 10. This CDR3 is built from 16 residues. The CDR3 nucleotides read TGTGCCAGCAGCGAATCACGTGGGGGGGGCACAGATACGCAGTATTTT. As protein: CASSESRGGGTDTQYF.

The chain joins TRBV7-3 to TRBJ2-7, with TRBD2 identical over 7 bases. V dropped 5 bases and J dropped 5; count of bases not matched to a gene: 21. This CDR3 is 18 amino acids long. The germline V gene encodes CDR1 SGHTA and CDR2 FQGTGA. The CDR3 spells CASSLNPYLWEGPNEQYF. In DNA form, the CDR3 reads TGTGCCAGCAGCCTTAACCCCTACCTCTGGGAGGGCCCCAACGAGCAGTACTTC.

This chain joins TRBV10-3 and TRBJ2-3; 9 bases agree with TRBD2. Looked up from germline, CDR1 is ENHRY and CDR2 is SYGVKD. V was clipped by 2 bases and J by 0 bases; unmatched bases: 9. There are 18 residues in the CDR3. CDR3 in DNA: TGTGCCATCAGTGAGAGGGCGGGAGGGTCCTCTAGCACAGATACGCAGTATTTT. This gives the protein CAISERAGGSSSTDTQYF.

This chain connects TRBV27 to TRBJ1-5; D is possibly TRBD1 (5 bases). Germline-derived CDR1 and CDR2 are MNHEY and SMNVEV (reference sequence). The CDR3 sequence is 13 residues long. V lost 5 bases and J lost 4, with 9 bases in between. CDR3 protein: CASSHDRNQPQHF. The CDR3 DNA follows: TGTGCCAGCAGTCATGACAGAAATCAGCCCCAGCATTTT.

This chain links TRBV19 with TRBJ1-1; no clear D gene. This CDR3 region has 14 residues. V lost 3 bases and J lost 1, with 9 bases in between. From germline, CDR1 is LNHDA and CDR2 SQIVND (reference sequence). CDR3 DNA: TGTGCCAGTAGTATTGGGCCAAGGAACACTGAAGCTTTCTTT. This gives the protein CASSIGPRNTEAFF. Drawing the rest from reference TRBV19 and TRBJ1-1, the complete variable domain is DGGITQSPKYLFRKEGQNVTLSCEQNLNHDAMYWYRQDPGQGLRLIYYSQIVNDFQKGDIAEGYSVSREKKESFPLTVTSAQKNPTAFYLCASSIGPRNTEAFFGQGTRLTVV.

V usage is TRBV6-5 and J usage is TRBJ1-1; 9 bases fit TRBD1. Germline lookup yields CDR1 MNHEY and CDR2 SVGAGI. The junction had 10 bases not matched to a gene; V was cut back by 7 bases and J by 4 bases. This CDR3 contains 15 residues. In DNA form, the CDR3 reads TGTGCCAGCAATCCACAGGGGGCGGGGTCCACTGAAGCTTTCTTT. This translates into CASNPQGAGSTEAFF.

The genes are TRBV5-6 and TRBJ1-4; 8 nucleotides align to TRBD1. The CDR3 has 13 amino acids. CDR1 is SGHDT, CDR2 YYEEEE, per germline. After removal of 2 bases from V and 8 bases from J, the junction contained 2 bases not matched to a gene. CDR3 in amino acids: CASSFGTGEKLFF. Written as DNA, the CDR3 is TGTGCCAGCAGCTTCGGGACAGGAGAAAAACTGTTTTTT.

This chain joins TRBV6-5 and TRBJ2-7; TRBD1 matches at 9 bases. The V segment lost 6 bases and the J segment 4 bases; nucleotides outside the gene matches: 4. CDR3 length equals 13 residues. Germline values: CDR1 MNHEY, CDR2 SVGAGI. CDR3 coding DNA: TGTGCCAGCAGGTGGACAGGGGATTACGAGCAGTACTTC. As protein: CASRWTGDYEQYF.

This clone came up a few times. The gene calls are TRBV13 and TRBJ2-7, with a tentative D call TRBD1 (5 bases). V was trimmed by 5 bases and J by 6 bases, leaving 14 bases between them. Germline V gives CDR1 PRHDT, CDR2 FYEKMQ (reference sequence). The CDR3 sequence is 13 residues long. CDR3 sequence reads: CASSALQVGEQYF. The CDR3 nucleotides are TGTGCCAGCAGCGCGCTACAGGTAGGCGAGCAGTACTTC.

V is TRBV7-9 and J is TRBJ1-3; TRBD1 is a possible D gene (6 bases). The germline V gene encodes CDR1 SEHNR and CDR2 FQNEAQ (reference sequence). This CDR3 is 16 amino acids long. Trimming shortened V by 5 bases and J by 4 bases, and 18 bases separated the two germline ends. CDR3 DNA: TGTGCCAGCAGCGCGCAAGGGCGGGGGCAAGGAAACACCATATATTTT. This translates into CASSAQGRGQGNTIYF. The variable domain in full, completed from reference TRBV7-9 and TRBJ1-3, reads DTGVSQNPRHKITKRGQNVTFRCDPISEHNRLYWYRQTLGQGPEFLTYFQNEAQLEKSRLLSDRFSAERPKGSFSTLEIQRTEQGDSAMYLCASSAQGRGQGNTIYFGEGSWLTVV.

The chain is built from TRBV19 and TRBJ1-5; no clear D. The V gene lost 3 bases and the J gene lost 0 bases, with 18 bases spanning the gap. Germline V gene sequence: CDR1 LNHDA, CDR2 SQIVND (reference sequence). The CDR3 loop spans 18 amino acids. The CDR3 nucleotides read TGTGCCAGTAGTATGGGCAGCTCGGCGGGAATTAGCAATCAGCCCCAGCATTTT. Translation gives CASSMGSSAGISNQPQHF.

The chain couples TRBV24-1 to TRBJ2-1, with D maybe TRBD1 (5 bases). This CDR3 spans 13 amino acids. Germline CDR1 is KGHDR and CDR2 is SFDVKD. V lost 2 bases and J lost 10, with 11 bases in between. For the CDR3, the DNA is TGTGCCACCAGTGATTACACAGGTCCAGAGCAGTTCTTC. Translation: CATSDYTGPEQFF.

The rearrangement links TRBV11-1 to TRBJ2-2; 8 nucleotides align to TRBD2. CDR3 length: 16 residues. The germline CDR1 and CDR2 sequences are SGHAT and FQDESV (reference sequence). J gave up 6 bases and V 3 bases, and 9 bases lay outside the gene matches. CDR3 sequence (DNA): TGTGCCAGCAGCTTCTCGGGGGCTAGCGGGCCCGGGGAGCTGTTTTTT. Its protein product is CASSFSGASGPGELFF.